This T cell receptor beta chain was found in a study of cytomegalovirus exposure and HLA in healthy donors. In the case of this clone: As yet, its antigen is unknown.

This CDR3 comprises 15 residues. CDR1 is LGHNA and CDR2 is YSLEER in the germline V gene. V lost 0 bases, J lost 3 bases, and 11 bases lay in between. The PCR employed 60 Vbeta primers together with 13 Jbeta primers. Using immunoSEQ multiplex PCR, the repertoire was profiled, and TCRdb retains in-frame clones only, with some absent. The sample lists approximately 86,000 clones, more than 70% occurring once. General study results and limits: A list of 150 or so TCR beta chains associated with cytomegalovirus was given. In a later analysis, donors in an Asian-associated ancestry cluster reportedly had fewer N-insertions in productive TCRs than the cohort mean. In a later analysis, most CMV-associated TCR beta chains appeared HLA-restricted. One cluster of highly shared sequence variants probably arose as a sequencing artifact.

The sequenced material came from PBMCs. The clonotype comes from a man in his forties in good health and CMV-seronegative. The V and J genes are TRBV4-3 and TRBJ1-1; perhaps TRBD1 as D (5 bases). The CDR3 spells CASSQEAGLHTEAFF. CDR3 sequence (DNA): TGCGCCAGCAGCCAAGAAGCGGGACTCCACACTGAAGCTTTCTTT.